This T cell receptor beta chain was recovered during a study of T cell responses to AZD1222 COVID-19 vaccine. V gave up 6 bases and J gave up 7 bases, with 13 bases separating them. The germline gives CDR1 SGHRS, CDR2 YFSETQ. The CDR3 totals 13 residues. TCRdb's table, derived via immunoSEQ multiplex PCR, lists solely in-frame clones and lacks some. The sample lists about 140,000 clones; roughly 93% were seen once. The sample was peripheral blood, taken on day 0 of MenACWY control vaccination. The TCR sequence derives from an adult in good health. V is TRBV5-1 and J is TRBJ1-4; D gene unclear. The CDR3 spells CASTSITGEKLFF. The CDR3 bases are TGCGCCAGCACTTCTATAACGGGTGAAAAACTGTTTTTT. The variable domain in full, with the rest retrieved from reference TRBV5-1 and TRBJ1-4, is KAGVTQTPRYLIKTRGQQVTLSCSPISGHRSVSWYQQTPGQGLQFLFEYFSETQRNKGNFPGRFSGRQFSNSRSEMNVSTLELGDSALYLCASTSITGEKLFFGSGTQLSVL.